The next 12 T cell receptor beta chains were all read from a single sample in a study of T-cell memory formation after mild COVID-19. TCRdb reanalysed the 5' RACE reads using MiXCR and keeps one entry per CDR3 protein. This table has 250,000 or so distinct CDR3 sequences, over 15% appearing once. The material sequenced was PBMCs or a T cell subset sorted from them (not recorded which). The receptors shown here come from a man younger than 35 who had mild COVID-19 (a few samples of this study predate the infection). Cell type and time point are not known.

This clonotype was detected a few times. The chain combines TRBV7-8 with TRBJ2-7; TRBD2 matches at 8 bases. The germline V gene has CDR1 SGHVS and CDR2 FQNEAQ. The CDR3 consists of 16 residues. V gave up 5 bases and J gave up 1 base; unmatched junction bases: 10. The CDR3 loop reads CASSVLSGIGSYEQYV. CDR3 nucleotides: TGTGCCAGCAGCGTACTTAGCGGGATAGGGTCCTACGAGCAGTACGTC.

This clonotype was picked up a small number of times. CDR3 sequence: CAISATRGEQYF. In DNA form, the CDR3 reads TGTGCCATCAGTGCGACCCGGGGCGAGCAGTACTTC. This chain connects TRBV10-3 to TRBJ2-7; a possible D gene is TRBD2 (5 bases). The CDR3 sequence is 12 residues long. Germline CDR1 and CDR2: ENHRY and SYGVKD. V gave up 4 bases and J gave up 6 bases, with 10 bases separating them.

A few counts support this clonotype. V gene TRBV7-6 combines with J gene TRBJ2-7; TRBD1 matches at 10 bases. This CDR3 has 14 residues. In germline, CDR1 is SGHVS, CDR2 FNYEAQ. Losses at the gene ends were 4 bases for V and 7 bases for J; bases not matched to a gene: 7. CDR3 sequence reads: CASSSGTGVGEQYF. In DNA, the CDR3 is TGTGCCAGCAGCTCAGGGACAGGGGTAGGGGAGCAGTACTTC.

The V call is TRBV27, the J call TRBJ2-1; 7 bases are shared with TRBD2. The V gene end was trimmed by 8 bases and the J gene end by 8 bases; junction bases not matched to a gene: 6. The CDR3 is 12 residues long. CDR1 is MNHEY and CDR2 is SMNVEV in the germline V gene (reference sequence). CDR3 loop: CASCTRGDEQFF. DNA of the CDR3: TGTGCCAGCTGTACTCGGGGGGATGAGCAGTTCTTC.

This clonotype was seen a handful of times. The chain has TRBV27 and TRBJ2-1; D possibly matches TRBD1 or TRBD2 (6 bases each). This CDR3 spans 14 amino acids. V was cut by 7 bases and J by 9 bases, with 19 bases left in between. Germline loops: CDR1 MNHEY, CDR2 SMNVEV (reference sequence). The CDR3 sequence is CASTLGLGGSEQFF. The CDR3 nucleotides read TGTGCCAGCACCCTCGGGCTAGGGGGGAGTGAGCAGTTCTTC.

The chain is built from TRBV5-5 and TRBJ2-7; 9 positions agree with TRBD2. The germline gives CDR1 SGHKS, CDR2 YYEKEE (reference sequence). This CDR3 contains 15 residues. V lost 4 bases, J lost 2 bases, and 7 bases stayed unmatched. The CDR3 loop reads CASSDGSGGTYEQYF. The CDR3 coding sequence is TGTGCCAGCAGCGATGGTAGCGGGGGAACCTACGAGCAGTACTTC.

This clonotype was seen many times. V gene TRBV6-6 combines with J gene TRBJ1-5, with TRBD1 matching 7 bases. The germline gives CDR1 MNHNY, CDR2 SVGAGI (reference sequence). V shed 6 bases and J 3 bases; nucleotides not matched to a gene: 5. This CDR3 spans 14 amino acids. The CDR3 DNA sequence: TGTGCCAGCAGGTCCGGGACAGACAATCAGCCCCAGCATTTT. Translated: CASRSGTDNQPQHF.

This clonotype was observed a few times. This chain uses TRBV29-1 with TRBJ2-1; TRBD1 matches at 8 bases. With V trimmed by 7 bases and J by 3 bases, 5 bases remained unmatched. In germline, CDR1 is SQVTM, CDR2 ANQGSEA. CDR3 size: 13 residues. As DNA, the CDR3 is TGCAGCGCCTCCAGGGGGCTCTACAATGAGCAGTTCTTC. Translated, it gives CSASRGLYNEQFF.

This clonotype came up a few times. The CDR3 protein is CASSQTLTSGRYEQYF. The CDR3 DNA follows: TGCGCCAGCAGCCAAACCCTGACTAGCGGCCGCTACGAGCAGTACTTC. V gene TRBV4-3 combines with J gene TRBJ2-7, with 9 bases fitting TRBD2. Germline values: CDR1 LGHNA, CDR2 YSLEER. CDR3 length: 16 amino acids. The junction had 8 bases not matched to a gene; V was cut back by 2 bases and J by 3 bases.

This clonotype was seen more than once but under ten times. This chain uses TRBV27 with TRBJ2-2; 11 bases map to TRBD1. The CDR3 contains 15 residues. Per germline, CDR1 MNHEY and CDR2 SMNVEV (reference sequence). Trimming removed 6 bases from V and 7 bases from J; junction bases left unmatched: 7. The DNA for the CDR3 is TGTGCCAGCAGGCCGGGACAGGGGGTTCACGGGGAGCTGTTTTTT. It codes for CASRPGQGVHGELFF.

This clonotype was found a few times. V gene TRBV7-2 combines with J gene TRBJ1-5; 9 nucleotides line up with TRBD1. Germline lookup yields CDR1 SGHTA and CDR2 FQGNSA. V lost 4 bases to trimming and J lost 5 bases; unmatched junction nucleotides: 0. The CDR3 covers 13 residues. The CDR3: CASSWTGDQPQHF. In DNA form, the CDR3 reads TGTGCCAGCAGCTGGACAGGGGATCAGCCCCAGCATTTT.

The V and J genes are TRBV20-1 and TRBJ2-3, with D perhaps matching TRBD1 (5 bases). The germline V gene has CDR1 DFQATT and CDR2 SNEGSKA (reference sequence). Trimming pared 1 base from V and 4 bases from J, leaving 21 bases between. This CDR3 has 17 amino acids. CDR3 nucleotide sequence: TGCAGTGCTAGAGGCCTCACGCAGGGCGTGCACCCAGATACGCAGTATTTT. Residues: CSARGLTQGVHPDTQYF.